Shown below are 18 T cell receptor beta chains from a single sample sequenced in a study of T cell repertoires in cytomegalovirus infection. In TCRdb, the reads were re-called with MiXCR into one record per CDR3 protein. Altogether almost 550,000 distinct CDR3 sequences are present, about 15% being singletons, with the ten largest covering 20% to 30%. The sequenced sample consisted of CD8+ T cells from PBMCs. The receptors here all came from a human donor in good health (CMV status not recorded). Some clones in this sample may be carry-over from other donors' samples.

The genes are TRBV6-5 and TRBJ1-1, with 8 nucleotides matching TRBD1. This CDR3 comprises 17 residues. From germline, CDR1 is MNHEY and CDR2 SVGAGI. Trimming cost V 4 bases and J 2 bases; bases outside gene matches: 12. The CDR3 bases are TGTGCCAGCAGTTCCTTCCGCGACAGGGGTCCTAACACTGAAGCTTTCTTT. This encodes CASSSFRDRGPNTEAFF.

Many counts were recorded for this clonotype. The rearrangement joins TRBV19 to TRBJ2-2; 8 bases align to TRBD2. Germline-derived CDR1 and CDR2 are LNHDA and SQIVND (reference sequence). After removal of 1 base from V and 0 bases from J, the junction contained 1 base not matched to a gene. The CDR3 has 16 amino acids. This CDR3 is CASSIAGGPNTGELFF. DNA for the CDR3: TGTGCCAGTAGTATAGCGGGAGGGCCGAACACCGGGGAGCTGTTTTTT.

This clonotype was found many times. J is TRBJ2-4 and V is TRBV19; no clear D gene. V was clipped by 0 bases and J by 4 bases, with 7 bases between them. Germline V gene sequence: CDR1 LNHDA, CDR2 SQIVND (reference sequence). There are 14 residues in the CDR3. The CDR3 sequence is CASSIDLMKNIQYF. Here the CDR3 DNA reads TGTGCCAGTAGTATAGATCTCATGAAAAACATTCAGTACTTC.

The rearrangement links TRBV24-1 to TRBJ2-2; a weak D match, TRBD2 (5 bases). The germline V gene encodes CDR1 KGHDR and CDR2 SFDVKD. The CDR3 totals 14 residues. Trimming cost V 10 bases and J 1 base, with 12 bases left between them. CDR3 sequence (DNA): TGTGCCACAGGAGCGGCCTTGAACACCGGGGAGCTGTTTTTT. Translated: CATGAALNTGELFF.

The chain employs TRBV30 and TRBJ1-2; 8 bases align to TRBD1. The CDR3 covers 12 residues. CDR1 is GTSNPN, CDR2 SVGIG, per germline (reference sequence). CDR3 region: CALAGTGGGYTF. CDR3 DNA: TGTGCTCTCGCCGGGACAGGTGGCGGCTACACCTTC.

This clonotype was counted at least ten times. The chain is built from TRBV7-9 and TRBJ2-2, with TRBD1 matching 9 bases. The CDR3 consists of 17 residues. Germline-derived CDR1 and CDR2 are SEHNR and FQNEAQ (reference sequence). The ends lost 6 bases at V and 7 bases at J; junction bases unmatched: 15. CDR3 sequence: CASRTMSGQGRYGELFF. CDR3 nucleotides: TGTGCCAGCAGGACGATGTCGGGACAGGGACGCTACGGGGAGCTGTTTTTT.

The table lists this clonotype with many counts. The gene calls are TRBV6-5 and TRBJ1-1; D not certain. Trimming pared 2 bases from V and 3 bases from J, leaving 13 bases between. This CDR3 is built from 15 residues. CDR1 MNHEY and CDR2 SVGAGI come from the germline V gene. CDR3 protein: CASSYVPARDTEAFF. The CDR3 DNA sequence: TGTGCCAGCAGTTACGTTCCGGCTCGAGACACTGAAGCTTTCTTT.

This clonotype was seen ten or more times. V is TRBV7-9 and J is TRBJ2-3, with 7 bases lining up with TRBD2. The junction had 7 bases not matched to a gene; V was cut back by 2 bases and J by 2 bases. Per germline, CDR1 SEHNR and CDR2 FQNEAQ (reference sequence). The CDR3 has 16 amino acids. The CDR3 DNA reads TGTGCCAGCAGCTTAAGCAGACTAGCACTCACAGATACGCAGTATTTT. Its protein product is CASSLSRLALTDTQYF.

This clonotype was seen ten or more times. The V gene is TRBV7-9, the J gene TRBJ1-4; D uncertain. V was cut by 1 base and J by 9 bases, with 9 bases left in between. This CDR3 contains 13 residues. The germline CDR1 and CDR2 sequences are SEHNR and FQNEAQ (reference sequence). The CDR3 loop is CASSLGVVKKLFF. As DNA, the CDR3 is TGTGCCAGCAGCTTAGGGGTCGTGAAAAAACTGTTTTTT.

This clonotype was seen a handful of times. The rearrangement joins TRBV5-6 to TRBJ2-7, with D tentatively TRBD2 (5 bases). CDR3 length equals 15 residues. Looked up from germline, CDR1 is SGHDT and CDR2 is YYEEEE. The V gene lost 0 bases and the J gene lost 2 bases, with 12 bases spanning the gap. The CDR3 DNA reads as TGTGCCAGCAGCTTGGGGAGCGGACCGGCCTACGAGCAGTACTTC. This sequence encodes CASSLGSGPAYEQYF.

V is TRBV4-1 and J is TRBJ2-5; no clear D gene. This CDR3 is 17 amino acids long. The V gene's germline CDR1 is MGHRA and CDR2 YSYEKL. Trimming pared 0 bases from V and 0 bases from J, leaving 14 bases between. The CDR3 DNA reads TGCGCCAGCAGCCAAGATTCGGCAGGTTGGGACCAAGAGACCCAGTACTTC. It encodes CASSQDSAGWDQETQYF.

The V gene is TRBV6-6, the J gene TRBJ1-6; TRBD1 is a possible D gene (5 bases). The germline gives CDR1 MNHNY, CDR2 SVGAGI (reference sequence). Trimming took off 7 bases at V and 10 bases at J, with 11 bases between the two ends. The CDR3 has 12 amino acids. CDR3 nucleotide sequence: TGTGCCAGCATCCAGGGTGGGTCACCCCTCCACTTT. Amino acid sequence: CASIQGGSPLHF.

Note on this clonotype: Relative to the germline gene, one junction end is altered; a read error may explain this. The chain is built from TRBV7-3 and TRBJ2-1; 13 bases line up with TRBD2. The CDR3 spans 16 residues. Germline V gene data show CDR1 as SGHTA and CDR2 as FQGTGA. The CDR3 reads CASSSTGLAGADETFF. In nucleotides, the CDR3 is TGTGCAAGCAGCTCCACCGGACTAGCGGGAGCCGATGAGACGTTCTTC.

This clonotype was observed many times. V gene TRBV7-3 combines with J gene TRBJ2-3; D is unclear. Germline V gene sequence: CDR1 SGHTA, CDR2 FQGTGA. Trimming took off 0 bases at V and 0 bases at J, with 7 bases between the two ends. This CDR3 spans 15 amino acids. The CDR3 spells CASSLTAVSTDTQYF. The CDR3 DNA follows: TGTGCCAGCAGCTTAACTGCCGTAAGCACAGATACGCAGTATTTT.

In its sample, this clonotype was seen many times. The V call is TRBV2, the J call TRBJ2-1; no definite D call. V lost 7 bases, J lost 0 bases, and 19 bases lay in between. The CDR3 consists of 17 residues. Germline CDR1 SNHLY, CDR2 FYNNEI. For the CDR3, the DNA is TGTGCCAGCACCGAGGACCTTCGAATTAGCTCCTACAATGAGCAGTTCTTC. This sequence encodes CASTEDLRISSYNEQFF.

This clonotype has more than one count but fewer than ten. The chain employs TRBV6-1 and TRBJ2-5, with D perhaps given as TRBD1 or TRBD2 (5 bases each). This CDR3 is 13 amino acids long. The V end was cut by 10 bases, the J end by 2 bases, with 14 bases between. The germline gives CDR1 MNHNS, CDR2 SASEGT. The CDR3 DNA reads as TGTGCCATCCCAATGGGGGAACAAGAGACCCAGTACTTC. Translation gives CAIPMGEQETQYF.

This clonotype was picked up a small number of times. Here the CDR3 DNA reads TGTGCCAGCAGCTACCCCGGGACAGAGCACTATGGCTACACCTTC. This codes for CASSYPGTEHYGYTF. The chain couples TRBV7-6 to TRBJ1-2; 7 bases are a match to TRBD1. Trimming cost V 4 bases and J 3 bases; bases outside gene matches: 8. The CDR3 loop spans 15 amino acids. Per germline, CDR1 SGHVS and CDR2 FNYEAQ.

In its sample, this clonotype was seen a few times. The rearrangement uses TRBV6-8 and TRBJ1-2, with D perhaps TRBD1 (6 bases). Germline CDR1 and CDR2: MNHGY and SAAAGT. The CDR3 has 13 amino acids. V gave up 8 bases and J gave up 8 bases, with 18 bases separating them. Written as DNA, the CDR3 is TGTGCCAGCGGGGGGCGCGATAACAGGGGCTACACCTTC. Protein: CASGGRDNRGYTF.